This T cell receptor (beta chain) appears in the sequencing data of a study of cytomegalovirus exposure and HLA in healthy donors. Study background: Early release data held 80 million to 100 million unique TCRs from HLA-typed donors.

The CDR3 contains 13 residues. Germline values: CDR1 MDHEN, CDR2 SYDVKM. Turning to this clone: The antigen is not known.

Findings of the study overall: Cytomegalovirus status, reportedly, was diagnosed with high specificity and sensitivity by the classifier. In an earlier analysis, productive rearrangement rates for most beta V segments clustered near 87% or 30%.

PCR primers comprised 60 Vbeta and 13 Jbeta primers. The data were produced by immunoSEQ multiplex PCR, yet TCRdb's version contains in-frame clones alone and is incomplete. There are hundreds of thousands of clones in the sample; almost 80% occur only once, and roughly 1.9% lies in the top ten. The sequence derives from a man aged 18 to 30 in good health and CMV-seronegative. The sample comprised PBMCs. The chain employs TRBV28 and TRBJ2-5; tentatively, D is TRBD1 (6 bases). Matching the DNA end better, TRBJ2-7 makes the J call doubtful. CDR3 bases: TGTGCCAGCAGTTTTGGGACATACGCCGAGCAGTACTTC. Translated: CASSFGTYAEQYF.